A single sample is the source of the 13 T cell receptor beta chains below, sequenced in a study of response to subunit inactivated influenza vaccine. Each CDR3 protein gets one entry after TCRdb re-called the RT-PCR reads with MiXCR. This sample has fewer than 200,000 distinct CDR3 sequences, with about 9% found just once. This specimen consisted of non-naive T cells sorted from PBMCs, obtained on the day of vaccination. The origin of the receptors is a man aged 50-59 years who received an inactivated influenza vaccine.

This chain connects TRBV4-3 to TRBJ2-5; 11 bases match TRBD1. The CDR3 consists of 18 residues. Germline CDR1 LGHNA, CDR2 YSLEER. V shed 0 bases and J 4 bases; nucleotides not matched to a gene: 10. The CDR3 region is CASSQDLPGQGVPETQYF. The CDR3 DNA follows: TGCGCCAGCAGCCAAGACTTACCGGGACAGGGGGTCCCAGAGACCCAGTACTTC.

This clonotype has at least ten counts. This chain connects TRBV12-3 or TRBV12-4 to TRBJ1-6, with a tentative D call TRBD1 (5 bases). CDR3 size: 13 residues. Trimming left V 3 bases short and J 10 bases short, with 10 bases between. The CDR3 is CASSFYGDSPLHF. DNA of the CDR3: TGTGCCAGCAGTTTTTACGGGGACTCACCCCTCCACTTT.

There are many counts of this clonotype. The V call is TRBV10-3, the J call TRBJ2-1; 7 nucleotides align to TRBD1. J gave up 5 bases and V 11 bases, and 12 bases lay outside the gene matches. This CDR3 comprises 14 residues. CDR1 is ENHRY and CDR2 is SYGVKD in the germline V gene. The CDR3 is CAAGTVGTNNEQFF. CDR3 DNA sequence: TGTGCCGCCGGGACAGTCGGGACGAACAATGAGCAGTTCTTC.

With respect to this clonotype: The junction shows a germline mismatch at one end, possibly a read error. The rearrangement links TRBV7-9 to TRBJ2-1; D could derive from TRBD1 or TRBD2 (5 bases each). The CDR3 is 14 residues long. Germline V gives CDR1 SEHNR, CDR2 FQNEAQ (reference sequence). CDR3 nucleotides: TGTGCCAGCAGCTTAGGAGGGACGGTCAATGATCAGTTCTTC. It specifies CASSLGGTVNDQFF.

This clonotype has only a few counts. The chain carries TRBV12-3 or TRBV12-4 and TRBJ1-6, with 7 nucleotides matching TRBD1. The ends lost 9 bases at V and 6 bases at J; junction bases unmatched: 11. This CDR3 is 15 amino acids long. The CDR3 spells CASVASGQPNSPLHF. The DNA for the CDR3 is TGTGCCAGTGTCGCCTCGGGACAGCCTAATTCACCCCTCCACTTT.

The sample holds many counts of this clonotype. The J gene is TRBJ1-2, the V gene TRBV7-9; D gene ambiguous. Deletions cut 2 bases from V and 2 bases from J, with 12 bases between. CDR3 length: 15 residues. Looked up from germline, CDR1 is SEHNR and CDR2 is FQNEAQ (reference sequence). The CDR3 spells CASSLSSAANYGYTF. Here the CDR3 DNA reads TGTGCCAGCAGCTTATCGTCAGCCGCCAACTATGGCTACACCTTC.

In this sample, this clonotype turned up a few times. This chain uses TRBV28 with TRBJ2-2; D might be TRBD2 (5 bases). Germline V lookup: CDR1 MDHEN, CDR2 SYDVKM. The V end lost 5 bases, the J end lost 6 bases, and 16 bases lay between the germline ends. This CDR3 has 15 residues. The CDR3 reads CASSRASKWPGELFF. CDR3 nucleotides: TGTGCCAGCAGTCGAGCTAGCAAGTGGCCCGGGGAGCTGTTTTTT.

Here the CDR3 reads CASSPDRALSYEQYF. In DNA, the CDR3 is TGTGCCAGCAGTCCCGACAGGGCGCTCTCCTACGAGCAGTACTTC. The rearrangement joins TRBV28 to TRBJ2-7; TRBD1 matches 7 bases. Germline V lookup: CDR1 MDHEN, CDR2 SYDVKM. The CDR3 has 15 amino acids. V gave up 5 bases and J gave up 0 bases; unmatched junction bases: 7.

This sequence joins TRBV2 and TRBJ2-5, with TRBD2 identical over 7 bases. V lost 7 bases, J lost 4 bases, and 9 bases stayed unmatched. The germline V gene has CDR1 SNHLY and CDR2 FYNNEI. The CDR3 has 14 residues. CDR3 protein: CASTTRGGVETQYF. The CDR3 region has the DNA TGTGCCAGCACCACGAGGGGAGGGGTAGAGACCCAGTACTTC.

At least ten counts were recorded for this clonotype. This rearrangement joins TRBV28 to TRBJ2-1; the D gene could be TRBD1 or TRBD2 (5 bases each). CDR3 size: 16 residues. V was trimmed by 5 bases and J by 2 bases, leaving 16 bases between them. Germline CDR1 is MDHEN and CDR2 is SYDVKM. The CDR3 region is CASSPWTGPTYNEQFF. The CDR3 DNA is TGTGCCAGCAGTCCATGGACGGGACCTACCTACAATGAGCAGTTCTTC.

This clonotype was picked up a small number of times. The chain joins TRBV12-3 or TRBV12-4 to TRBJ2-1; 12 bases line up with TRBD2. This CDR3 has 16 amino acids. V was pared by 6 bases and J by 0 bases, with 3 bases of the junction left unmatched. The CDR3 bases are TGTGCCAGCAGGTCGACTAGCGGGAGCTCCTACAATGAGCAGTTCTTC. It specifies CASRSTSGSSYNEQFF.

In its sample, this clonotype was seen a few times. This chain joins TRBV29-1 and TRBJ1-1, with D perhaps matching TRBD1 (5 bases). Germline V gene sequence: CDR1 SQVTM, CDR2 ANQGSEA. CDR3 size: 14 residues. V lost 2 bases, J lost 5 bases, and 15 bases lay in between. CDR3 region: CSVERDFARTEAFF. CDR3 nucleotide sequence: TGCAGCGTTGAAAGGGACTTTGCGAGGACTGAAGCTTTCTTT.

This clonotype was picked up a small number of times. The chain recombines TRBV4-1 with TRBJ2-7; maybe TRBD2 (6 bases). CDR3 length: 14 residues. Germline assignment: CDR1 MGHRA and CDR2 YSYEKL. V was cut by 3 bases and J by 5 bases, with 14 bases left in between. The DNA for the CDR3 is TGCGCCAGCAGCCACGTCGCGGAGGGTGACGAGCAGTACTTC. Encoded protein: CASSHVAEGDEQYF.